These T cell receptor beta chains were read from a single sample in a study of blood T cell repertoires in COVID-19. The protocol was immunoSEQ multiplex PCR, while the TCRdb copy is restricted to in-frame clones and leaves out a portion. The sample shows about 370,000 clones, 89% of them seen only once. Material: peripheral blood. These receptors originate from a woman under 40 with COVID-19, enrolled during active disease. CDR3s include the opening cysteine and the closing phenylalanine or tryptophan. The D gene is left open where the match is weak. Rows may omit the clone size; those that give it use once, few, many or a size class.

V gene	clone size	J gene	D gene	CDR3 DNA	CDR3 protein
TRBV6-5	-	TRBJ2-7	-	TGTGCCAGCAGTTACAGGGGGAGCGCGTTGTACGAGCAGTACTTC	CASSYRGSALYEQYF
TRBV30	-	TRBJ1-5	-	TGTGCCTGGAGTACGCAGGACAGTCAGCCCCAGCATTTT	CAWSTQDSQPQHF
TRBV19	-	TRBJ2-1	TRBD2	TGTGCCACCCTTCGGAGACTAGCGGGGGGATACAATGAGCAGTTCTTC	CATLRRLAGGYNEQFF
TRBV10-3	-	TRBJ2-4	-	TGTGCCATCAGTGGAGGGGAGGCGACCAAAAACATTCAGTACTTC	CAISGGEATKNIQYF
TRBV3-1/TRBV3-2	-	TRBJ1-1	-	TGTGCCAGCAGCCAAGATTCGGGGGGGCGAACTGAAGCTTTCTTT	CASSQDSGGRTEAFF
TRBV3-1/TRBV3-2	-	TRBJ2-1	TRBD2	TGTGCCAGCAGCCAAGAATCGGTCTATCTAGCGGTCAATGAGCAGTTCTTC	CASSQESVYLAVNEQFF
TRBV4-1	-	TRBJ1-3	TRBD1	TGCGCCAGCAGCCAGTGGACAGGGGGCTACTCTGGAAACACCATATATTTT	CASSQWTGGYSGNTIYF
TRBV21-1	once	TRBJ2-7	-	TGTGCCAGCAGCAAAGGGGGGACAGGAGGCTATCGACTAGCGGGAACACGAGGCGAGCAGTACTTC	CASSKGGTGGYRLAGTRGEQYF
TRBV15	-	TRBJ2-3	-	TGTGCCACCAGCAGAAGACAGGAATCGGAAGATACGCAGTATTTT	CATSRRQESEDTQYF
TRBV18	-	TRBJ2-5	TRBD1	TGTGCCAGCTCACAAAACCAGGACAGGGATGGAGAGACCCAGTACTTC	CASSQNQDRDGETQYF
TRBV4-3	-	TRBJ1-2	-	TGCGCCAGCAGCCAAGGGGTGAGGCATAACTATGGCTACACCTTC	CASSQGVRHNYGYTF
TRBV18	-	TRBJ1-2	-	TGTGCCAGCTCACCGGGGGGAAGTTCTGGCTACACCTTC	CASSPGGSSGYTF
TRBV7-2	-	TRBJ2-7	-	TGTGCCAGCAGCAGAGGGGGGGGCGAGCAGTACTTC	CASSRGGGEQYF
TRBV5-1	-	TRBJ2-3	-	TGCGCCAGCAGCTCCCCGTCCACAGATACGCAGTATTTT	CASSSPSTDTQYF
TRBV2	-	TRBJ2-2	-	TGTGCCAGCCGAGAACTGCAAACCAGGGACACCGGGGAGCTGTTTTTT	CASRELQTRDTGELFF
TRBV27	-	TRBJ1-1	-	TGTGCCAGCAGTTTATCCCTCGCGGCCATGAACACTGAAGCTTTCTTT	CASSLSLAAMNTEAFF
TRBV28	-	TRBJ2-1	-	TGTGCCAGCAGTTTTGGGGCCAACAATGAGCAGTTCTTC	CASSFGANNEQFF
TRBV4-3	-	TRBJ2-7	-	TGCGCCAGCAGCCAAGATCTGGGACTGAGTGACTACGAGCAGTACTTC	CASSQDLGLSDYEQYF
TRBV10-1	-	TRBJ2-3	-	TGCGCCAGCAGTGGCGGAGATACGCAGTATTTT	CASSGGDTQYF
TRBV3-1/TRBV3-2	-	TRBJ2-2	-	TGTGCCAGCAGCCAGGGGGGGGCCGCGAGCACCGGGGAGCTGTTTTTT	CASSQGGAASTGELFF
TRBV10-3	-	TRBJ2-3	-	TGTGCCATCAGTGTTGAGGGCACAGATACGCAGTATTTT	CAISVEGTDTQYF
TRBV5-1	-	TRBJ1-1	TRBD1	TGCGCCAGCAGCACGGGACAGCCTAACACTGAAGCTTTCTTT	CASSTGQPNTEAFF
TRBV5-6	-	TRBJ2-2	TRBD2	TGTGCCAGCAGCTTGGGACTAGCGATTGCCGGGGAGCTGTTTTTT	CASSLGLAIAGELFF
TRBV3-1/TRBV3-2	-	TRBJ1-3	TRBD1	TGTGCCAGCAGCCCTCGAGGGGGCGCCGGAAACACCATATATTTT	CASSPRGGAGNTIYF
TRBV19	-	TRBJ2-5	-	TGTGCCAGTAGTATTAGCGACCAAGAGACCCAGTACTTC	CASSISDQETQYF
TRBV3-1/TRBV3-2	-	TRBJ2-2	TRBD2	TGTGCCAGCAGCCAAGTGGCTAGCGGGGGGGCCGGGGAGCTGTTTTTT	CASSQVASGGAGELFF
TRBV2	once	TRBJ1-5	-	TGTGCCAGCAGTGGGGCCCGGGGTCAGCCCCAGCATTTT	CASSGARGQPQHF
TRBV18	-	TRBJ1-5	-	TGTGCCAGCTCATCGCTGGAGGGGCGTAGCAATCAGCCCCAGCATTTT	CASSSLEGRSNQPQHF
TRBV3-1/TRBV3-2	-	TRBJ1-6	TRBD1	TGTGCCAGCAGCCAAGATTACGGGACAGTTAATTCACCCCTCCACTTT	CASSQDYGTVNSPLHF
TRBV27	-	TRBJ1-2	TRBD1	TGTGCCAGCAGTTCGGACAGGGGGAACGGCTACACCTTC	CASSSDRGNGYTF
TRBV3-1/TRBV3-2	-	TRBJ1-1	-	TGTGCCAGCAGCATGGGCACACTGAACACTGAAGCTTTCTTT	CASSMGTLNTEAFF
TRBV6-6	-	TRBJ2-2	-	TGTGCGGGCCGGCTAGCAGGCGGGGAGCTGTTTTTT	CAGRLAGGELFF
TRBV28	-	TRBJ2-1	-	TGTGCCAGCAGTCCCCCTCCAGTGTACAATGAGCAGTTCTTC	CASSPPPVYNEQFF
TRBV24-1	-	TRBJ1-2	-	TGTGCCACCAGTGATTTGTCCGATGGCTACACCTTC	CATSDLSDGYTF
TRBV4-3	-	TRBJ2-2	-	TGCGCCAGCAGCCAAGAGGACAGAACCGGGGAGCTGTTTTTT	CASSQEDRTGELFF
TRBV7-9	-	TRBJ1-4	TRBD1	TGTGCCAGCAGCCTACCCCGCATAGACAGGGGGAATGAAAAACTGTTTTTT	CASSLPRIDRGNEKLFF
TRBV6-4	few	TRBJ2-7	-	TGTGCCAGCAGTGACTCGATGCCAGGACTTTCCTACGAGCAGTACTTC	CASSDSMPGLSYEQYF
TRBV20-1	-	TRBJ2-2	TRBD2	TGCAGTGCTAGTAGGTCCCTACTACAAAAAAAGACTAGCGGGAGGCCCTATACCGGGGAGCTGTTTTTT	CSASRSLLQKKTSGRPYTGELFF
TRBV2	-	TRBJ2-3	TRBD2	TGTGCCAGCAGACGCACGGGACTACTCGTCACAGATACGCAGTATTTT	CASRRTGLLVTDTQYF
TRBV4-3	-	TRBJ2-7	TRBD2	TGCGCCAGCAGCCAAGATGGGGGGGGGACTATCTACGAGCAGTACTTC	CASSQDGGGTIYEQYF
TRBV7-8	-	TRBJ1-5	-	TGTGCCAGCAGCTTATCGAATCAGCCCCAGCATTTT	CASSLSNQPQHF
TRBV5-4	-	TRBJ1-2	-	TGTGCCAGCAGCTCAAAGACAGCCCAGATAAACTATGGCTACACCTTC	CASSSKTAQINYGYTF
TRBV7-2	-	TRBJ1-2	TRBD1	TGTGCCAGCAGCTTAGACCCGGTCAGGGGGAGGTATGGCTACACCTTC	CASSLDPVRGRYGYTF
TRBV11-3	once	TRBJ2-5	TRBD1	TGTGCCAGCAGCGAAAAGCATTTTGGACAGGGGGCGTACCAAGAGACCCAGTACTTC	CASSEKHFGQGAYQETQYF
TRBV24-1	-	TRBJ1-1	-	TGTGCCACCAGTGGGACATACGGTGAAGCTTTCTTT	CATSGTYGEAFF
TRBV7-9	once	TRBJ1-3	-	TGTGCCAGCAGCTTGTTCCGTCAGGCAGCTGGAAACACCATATATTTT	CASSLFRQAAGNTIYF
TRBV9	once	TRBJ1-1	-	TGTGCCAGCAGCGCCTCCGGGGGGCGCACTGAAGCTTTCTTT	CASSASGGRTEAFF
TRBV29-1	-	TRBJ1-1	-	TGCAGCGTTGAGGGGGGGTTTGTGTCTTTCTTT	CSVEGGFVSFF
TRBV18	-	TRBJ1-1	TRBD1	TGTGCCAGCTCACCGGTACAGGGGCGAATTGCGAACACTGAAGCTTTCTTT	CASSPVQGRIANTEAFF
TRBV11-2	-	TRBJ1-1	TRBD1	TGTGCCAGCAGCCCCCGACAGGGGGGGAACGAAACTTTCTTT	CASSPRQGGNETFF
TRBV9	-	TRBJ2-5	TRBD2	TGTGCCAGCAGCGCCTCGAGCGGGAGTCTGGAGACCCAGTACTTC	CASSASSGSLETQYF
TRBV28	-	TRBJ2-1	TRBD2	TGTGCCAGCAGTTTCCGACTAGCGGCAGACAATGAGCAGTTCTTC	CASSFRLAADNEQFF